The 2 T cell receptor beta chains below come from one sample, sequenced in a study of T cells in Graves' hyperthyroidism and ophthalmopathy. Amplification of TCR beta CDR3 regions was performed using RNA transcripts as template. In the first-round RT-PCR of the TCR CDR3, the HTBI primer set was used. One entry per CDR3 protein, called by TCRdb with MiXCR from the multiplex PCR reads. The repertoire includes about 380,000 distinct CDR3 sequences, around 18% of them detected once, and 40% sits in the top ten. Material: blood. These receptors were taken from a man younger than 35 with Graves' ophthalmopathy.

The J gene is TRBJ1-2, the V gene TRBV5-6; 8 positions match TRBD1. The V gene's germline CDR1 is SGHDT and CDR2 YYEEEE. The trim removed 6 bases at V and 3 bases at J, leaving 10 bases unmatched. The CDR3 runs 15 residues. CDR3 region: CASTDYPGGDYGYTF. CDR3 DNA sequence: TGTGCCAGCACCGACTATCCAGGGGGCGACTATGGCTACACCTTC.

Many counts were recorded for this clonotype. The V call is TRBV6-1, the J call TRBJ2-7; D is undetermined. Germline CDR1 MNHNS, CDR2 SASEGT. V gave up 6 bases and J gave up 3 bases, with 6 bases separating them. The CDR3 totals 11 residues. The CDR3 DNA is TGTGCCAGCAGCACATACTACGAGCAGTACTTC. As protein: CASSTYYEQYF.